The 25 T cell receptor beta chains given below trace back to one sample, sequenced in a study of early stage breast cancer tumors (dated by TCRdb to the late 2010s). The library was produced with the immunoSEQ multiplex PCR assay. TCRdb limited this immuneACCESS table to in-frame rearrangements with V and J called. A share of clones is missing; checked studies link under half to unresolved V genes, and the rest is unexplained. For this sample the table gives some 19,000 clones, of which 76% were detected only once. Of the sample, roughly a quarter is held by the ten largest clones. Specimen: blood. All receptors come from a person between 60 and 70 years old with breast cancer.

This chain uses TRBV7-9 with TRBJ2-5, with TRBD1 as a possible D gene (6 bases). With 5 bases removed from V and 5 bases from J, the gap between germline ends came to 15 bases. The CDR3 is 14 residues long. Germline V lookup: CDR1 SEHNR, CDR2 FQNEAQ (reference sequence). CDR3 sequence (DNA): TGTGCCAGCAGCCCGGGACAATCCCGGGAGACCCAGTACTTC. This codes for CASSPGQSRETQYF.

This sequence joins TRBV5-1 and TRBJ2-3, with D perhaps matching TRBD2 (6 bases). Germline V gene lookup returns CDR1 SGHRS and CDR2 YFSETQ. V lost 6 bases to trimming and J lost 1 base, with 15 bases between them. The CDR3 length is 15 residues. The CDR3 protein is CASKRSAGRTDTQYF. The CDR3 DNA reads TGCGCCAGCAAAAGGTCTGCGGGACGCACAGATACGCAGTATTTT.

The chain is built from TRBV19 and TRBJ1-5; D gene unclear. The CDR3 is 15 amino acids. With 1 base removed from V and 0 bases from J, the gap between germline ends came to 7 bases. Germline V CDR1 and CDR2: LNHDA, SQIVND (reference sequence). The chain's CDR3 is CASSIGRISNQPQHF. CDR3 DNA: TGTGCCAGTAGTATAGGGCGGATTAGCAATCAGCCCCAGCATTTT. Filled out from reference TRBV19 and TRBJ1-5, the complete variable domain reads DGGITQSPKYLFRKEGQNVTLSCEQNLNHDAMYWYRQDPGQGLRLIYYSQIVNDFQKGDIAEGYSVSREKKESFPLTVTSAQKNPTAFYLCASSIGRISNQPQHFGDGTRLSIL.

This clone was picked up one time. V usage is TRBV15 and J usage is TRBJ2-7; TRBD1 matches 11 bases. There are 13 residues in the CDR3. J lost 3 bases, V lost 5 bases, and 0 bases had no gene match. Germline-derived CDR1 and CDR2 are LNHNV and YYDKDF (reference sequence). CDR3 bases: TGTGCCACCAGCGGGACAGGGGGCTACGAGCAGTACTTC. It codes for CATSGTGGYEQYF. Using reference TRBV15 and TRBJ2-7 for the parts outside the CDR3, the full variable domain is DAMVIQNPRYQVTQFGKPVTLSCSQTLNHNVMYWYQQKSSQAPKLLFHYYDKDFNNEADTPDNFQSRRPNTSFCFLDIRSPGLGDTAMYLCATSGTGGYEQYFGPGTRLTVT.

This chain connects TRBV14 to TRBJ1-6; TRBD1 aligns across 8 bases. V lost 4 bases and J lost 6; bases outside the gene matches: 8. The germline V gene has CDR1 SGHDN and CDR2 FVKESK. The length of the CDR3 is 16 residues. The CDR3 spells CASSRLDRGGNSPLHF. The CDR3 region has the DNA TGTGCCAGCAGCCGATTAGACAGGGGAGGTAATTCACCCCTCCACTTT.

This clone was observed once. J is TRBJ1-1 and V is TRBV20-1; D unclear. The length of the CDR3 is 11 residues. V was trimmed by 4 bases and J by 6 bases, leaving 9 bases between them. Germline V gives CDR1 DFQATT, CDR2 SNEGSKA (reference sequence). The CDR3 reads CSAKAPSEAFF. CDR3 DNA: TGCAGTGCTAAAGCACCCTCTGAAGCTTTCTTT.

In nucleotides, the CDR3 is TGCGCCAGCAGTGCAGCGGGAGTGGCAGATACGCAGTATTTT. This translates into CASSAAGVADTQYF. The chain has TRBV10-1 and TRBJ2-3, with 8 bases fitting TRBD2. Trimming at V came to 4 bases and at J to 4 bases, leaving 4 bases not matched to a gene. The CDR3 covers 14 residues. Germline values: CDR1 WNHNN, CDR2 SYGVQD (reference sequence).

The rearrangement links TRBV19 to TRBJ1-5; perhaps TRBD1 as D (5 bases). The CDR3 is made up of 16 amino acids. Germline assignment: CDR1 LNHDA and CDR2 SQIVND (reference sequence). Trimming removed 6 bases from V and 4 bases from J, with 19 bases in between. The CDR3: CASSLRTMSGNQPQHF. In nucleotides, the CDR3 is TGTGCCAGTAGCCTACGGACAATGAGCGGGAATCAGCCCCAGCATTTT.

This chain links TRBV19 with TRBJ2-3; 10 positions match TRBD2. The CDR3 covers 15 residues. In germline, CDR1 is LNHDA, CDR2 SQIVND (reference sequence). The V segment lost 4 bases and the J segment 7 bases; nucleotides outside the gene matches: 8. The CDR3 DNA is TGTGCCAGTAGTAGTGGCCAGCGGGGGGGCCATACGCAGTATTTT. This gives the protein CASSSGQRGGHTQYF.

The chain is built from TRBV19 and TRBJ1-5, with D possibly matching TRBD1 (5 bases). This CDR3 has 17 residues. The V end was cut by 4 bases, the J end by 2 bases, with 18 bases between. Germline loops: CDR1 LNHDA, CDR2 SQIVND (reference sequence). This chain's CDR3 is CASSKSPGQMGNQPQHF. The CDR3 DNA follows: TGTGCCAGTAGTAAATCTCCGGGGCAAATGGGCAATCAGCCCCAGCATTTT.

This clone was recorded only once. The J gene is TRBJ2-1, the V gene TRBV4-2; 9 positions match TRBD2. The germline V gene has CDR1 LGHNA and CDR2 YNFKEQ. V lost 1 base and J lost 5; bases outside the gene matches: 9. There are 17 residues in the CDR3. The CDR3 bases are TGTGCCAGCAGCCAAGGGGGACTAGCCCCGGGGGACAATGAGCAGTTCTTC. This sequence encodes CASSQGGLAPGDNEQFF.

The chain is built from TRBV27 and TRBJ2-7, with D unresolved. V was clipped by 2 bases and J by 3 bases, with 11 bases between them. The length of the CDR3 is 14 residues. CDR1 is MNHEY and CDR2 is SMNVEV in the germline V gene (reference sequence). The CDR3 reads CASSLNALLYEQYF. Written as DNA, the CDR3 is TGTGCCAGCAGTTTAAATGCCCTTCTCTACGAGCAGTACTTC.

This sequence joins TRBV10-3 and TRBJ2-2; D is undetermined. Trimming left V 11 bases short and J 1 base short, with 20 bases between. The CDR3 has 16 amino acids. Germline V gene lookup returns CDR1 ENHRY and CDR2 SYGVKD. CDR3 sequence reads: CASHLNRVMNTGELFF. CDR3 coding DNA: TGTGCCTCGCACCTCAACCGGGTCATGAACACCGGGGAGCTGTTTTTT.

The rearrangement uses TRBV5-5 and TRBJ2-5; D is unresolved. The CDR3 is 16 amino acids. CDR1 and CDR2 from the germline V gene are SGHKS and YYEKEE (reference sequence). Deletions cut 1 base from V and 3 bases from J, with 16 bases between. The CDR3 region is CASSLPPGSFEETQYF. The CDR3, as DNA: TGTGCCAGCAGCTTGCCCCCCGGCTCCTTTGAAGAGACCCAGTACTTC.

The chain couples TRBV4-2 to TRBJ1-2, with a possible D match to TRBD1 (6 bases). Per the germline V gene, CDR1 is LGHNA and CDR2 is YNFKEQ. The CDR3 contains 15 residues. The V gene lost 2 bases and the J gene lost 2 bases, with 12 bases spanning the gap. The CDR3, as DNA: TGTGCCAGCAGCCAATATTCAGGGGACAACTATGGCTACACCTTC. It encodes CASSQYSGDNYGYTF.

The chain has TRBV7-8 and TRBJ2-7, with unresolved D. V lost 4 bases and J 4 bases, leaving 8 bases between the germline ends. This CDR3 contains 12 residues. Germline V CDR1 and CDR2: SGHVS, FQNEAQ. CDR3 sequence (DNA): TGTGCCAGCAGCTACGGCGAGTACGAGCAGTACTTC. Its translation: CASSYGEYEQYF.

The V and J genes are TRBV29-1 and TRBJ1-5; possible D gene TRBD1, 5 bases. From germline, CDR1 is SQVTM and CDR2 ANQGSEA. This CDR3 has 12 amino acids. V was clipped by 4 bases and J by 2 bases, with 6 bases between them. CDR3 sequence reads: CSVGGGNQPQHF. The CDR3 DNA is TGCAGCGTTGGGGGGGGCAATCAGCCCCAGCATTTT. Full variable domain (outside the CDR3, taken from reference TRBV29-1 and TRBJ1-5): SAVISQKPSRDICQRGTSLTIQCQVDSQVTMMFWYRQQPGQSLTLIATANQGSEATYESGFVIDKFPISRPNLTFSTLTVSNMSPEDSSIYLCSVGGGNQPQHFGDGTRLSIL.

The genes are TRBV6-6 and TRBJ2-7; 7 bases map to TRBD1. Trimming removed 2 bases from V and 6 bases from J; junction bases left unmatched: 7. This CDR3 region has 14 residues. CDR1 MNHNY and CDR2 SVGAGI come from the germline V gene (reference sequence). The CDR3 spells CASSYLGQAPEQYF. The CDR3 DNA follows: TGTGCCAGCAGTTACCTAGGACAGGCTCCCGAGCAGTACTTC.

This rearrangement joins TRBV11-3 to TRBJ2-3; D may be TRBD1 or TRBD2 (6 bases each). V shed 1 base and J shed 4 bases, with 15 bases lying between them. Germline loops: CDR1 SGHNT, CDR2 YENEEA. The CDR3 extends over 16 amino acids. The CDR3 loop reads CASSLGVRGHADTQYF. CDR3 DNA sequence: TGTGCCAGCAGCTTAGGAGTCCGGGGGCACGCAGATACGCAGTATTTT.

This chain uses TRBV14 with TRBJ2-7; D is uncertain. CDR3 size: 14 residues. CDR1 and CDR2 from the germline V gene are SGHDN and FVKESK. V was pared by 1 base and J by 2 bases, with 9 bases between. The CDR3 nucleotides read TGTGCCAGCAGCCAAGTTCCGGCAGCCTACGAGCAGTACTTC. Its protein product is CASSQVPAAYEQYF.

The rearrangement joins TRBV4-2 to TRBJ2-7; D possibly corresponds to TRBD1 (7 bases). Germline V gene lookup returns CDR1 LGHNA and CDR2 YNFKEQ. This CDR3 comprises 16 residues. V was clipped by 4 bases and J by 1 base, with 17 bases between them. CDR3: CASSRLQGGGSYEQYF. CDR3 bases: TGTGCCAGCAGCCGACTGCAGGGGGGCGGGTCCTACGAGCAGTACTTC.

The chain employs TRBV27 and TRBJ2-3; TRBD1 aligns across 8 bases. In germline, CDR1 is MNHEY, CDR2 SMNVEV (reference sequence). This CDR3 has 17 residues. The V gene end was trimmed by 2 bases and the J gene end by 6 bases; junction bases not matched to a gene: 13. CDR3 sequence: CASSLSQGAGFGDTQYF. CDR3 nucleotides: TGTGCCAGCAGTTTAAGTCAGGGGGCGGGCTTTGGGGATACGCAGTATTTT.

The chain is built from TRBV9 and TRBJ1-1; D is uncertain. CDR1 SGDLS and CDR2 YYNGEE come from the germline V gene. The ends were cut back, 1 base at V and 10 bases at J, with 14 bases in the middle. The CDR3 has 13 amino acids. The CDR3 nucleotides read TGTGCCAGCAGCGTATCGAGCCACGGCGTAGCTTTCTTT. Protein product: CASSVSSHGVAFF.

This clone was found once. The rearrangement links TRBV18 to TRBJ1-1; D call uncertain. The CDR3 is made up of 16 amino acids. V lost 4 bases and J lost 1, with 16 bases in between. Germline assignment: CDR1 KGHSH and CDR2 LQKENI. The CDR3 DNA reads as TGTGCCAGCTCACTGGGCAGCGCATCAACGAACACTGAAGCTTTCTTT. Translation: CASSLGSASTNTEAFF.

The chain employs TRBV27 and TRBJ1-2, with no clear D. Germline loops: CDR1 MNHEY, CDR2 SMNVEV (reference sequence). V dropped 5 bases and J dropped 4 bases, with 17 bases sitting between them. The CDR3 is made up of 15 amino acids. DNA for the CDR3: TGTGCCAGCAGTCGTTCCCCCCGCAGTTCCTATGGCTACACCTTC. Protein sequence: CASSRSPRSSYGYTF.